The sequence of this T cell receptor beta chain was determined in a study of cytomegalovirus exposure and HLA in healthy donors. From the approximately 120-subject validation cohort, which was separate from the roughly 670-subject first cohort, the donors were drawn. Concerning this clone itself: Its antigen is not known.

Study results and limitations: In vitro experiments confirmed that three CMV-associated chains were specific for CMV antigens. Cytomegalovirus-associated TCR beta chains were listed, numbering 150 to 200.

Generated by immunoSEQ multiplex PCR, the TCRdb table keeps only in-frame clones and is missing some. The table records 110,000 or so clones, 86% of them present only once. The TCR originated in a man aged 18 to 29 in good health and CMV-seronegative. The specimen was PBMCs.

The CDR3 spells CASTQTGFNEQFF. The DNA of the CDR3 is TGTGCCAGCACGCAGACAGGGTTTAATGAGCAGTTCTTC. This chain uses TRBV27 with TRBJ2-1; 7 bases fit TRBD1. Germline V gives CDR1 MNHEY, CDR2 SMNVEV (reference sequence). J was trimmed by 7 bases and V by 7 bases; bases with no gene match: 7. The length of the CDR3 is 13 residues.